This T cell receptor beta chain was found in a study of response to subunit inactivated influenza vaccine. TCRdb fed the RT-PCR reads into MiXCR, producing one record per CDR3 protein. The table shows more than 400,000 distinct CDR3 sequences, with 10% to 11% occurring only once. A note on this clonotype: Its antigen is not known.

Study conclusions and caveats: Each seasonal flu vaccination may recruit only limited new T cells, authors suggested.

V lost 5 bases, J lost 2 bases, and 22 bases lay in between. This CDR3 spans 17 amino acids. CDR1 is SGHRS, CDR2 YFSETQ, per germline. The V gene is TRBV5-1, the J gene TRBJ2-5; either TRBD1 or TRBD2 may supply D (8 bases each). The clonotype originates from a middle-aged man who received an inactivated influenza vaccine. The sample in question was PBMCs from blood, obtained about 40 days after vaccination. CDR3 amino acids: CASRTGVLAGLQETQYF. The CDR3 nucleotides read TGCGCCAGCAGGACAGGGGTCCTAGCGGGCCTTCAAGAGACCCAGTACTTC.